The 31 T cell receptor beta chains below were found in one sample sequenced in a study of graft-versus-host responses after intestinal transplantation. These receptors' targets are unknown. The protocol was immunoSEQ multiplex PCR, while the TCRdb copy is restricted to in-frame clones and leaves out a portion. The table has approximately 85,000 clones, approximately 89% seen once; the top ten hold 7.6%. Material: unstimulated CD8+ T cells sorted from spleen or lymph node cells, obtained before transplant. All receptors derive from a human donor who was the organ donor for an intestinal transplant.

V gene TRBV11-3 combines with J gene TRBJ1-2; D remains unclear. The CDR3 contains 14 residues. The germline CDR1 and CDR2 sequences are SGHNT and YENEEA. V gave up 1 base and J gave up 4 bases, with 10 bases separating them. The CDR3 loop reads CASSLGKAAYGYTF. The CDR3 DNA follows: TGTGCCAGCAGCTTAGGGAAGGCGGCCTATGGCTACACCTTC.

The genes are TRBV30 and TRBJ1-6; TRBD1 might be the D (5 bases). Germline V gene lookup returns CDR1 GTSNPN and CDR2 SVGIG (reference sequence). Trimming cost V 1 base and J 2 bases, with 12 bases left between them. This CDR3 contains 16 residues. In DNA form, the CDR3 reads TGTGCCTGGAGTGGCCAGGGAGTAGCCTATAATTCACCCCTCCACTTT. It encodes CAWSGQGVAYNSPLHF.

DNA of the CDR3: TGTGCCAGCAGCGTAGTCCCAGGGGAGGGCTCCACCGGGGAGCTGTTTTTT. The encoded protein is CASSVVPGEGSTGELFF. The rearrangement links TRBV9 to TRBJ2-2; D perhaps matches TRBD2 (7 bases). Looked up from germline, CDR1 is SGDLS and CDR2 is YYNGEE. CDR3 length: 17 amino acids. Between the trimmed V and J ends, which lost 0 bases and 4 bases, there was a span of 16 bases.

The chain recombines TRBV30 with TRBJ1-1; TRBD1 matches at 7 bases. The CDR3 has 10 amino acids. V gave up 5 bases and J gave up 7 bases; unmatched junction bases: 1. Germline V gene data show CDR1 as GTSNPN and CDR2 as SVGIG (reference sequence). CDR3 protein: CAWHRGEAFF. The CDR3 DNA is TGTGCCTGGCACAGGGGTGAAGCTTTCTTT.

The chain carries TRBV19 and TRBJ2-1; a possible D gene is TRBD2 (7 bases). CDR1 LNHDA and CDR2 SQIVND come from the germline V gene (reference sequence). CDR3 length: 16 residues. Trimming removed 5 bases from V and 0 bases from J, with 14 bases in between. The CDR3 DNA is TGTGCCAGTAGTTGGGGGGGCGAGTTCTCCTACAATGAGCAGTTCTTC. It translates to CASSWGGEFSYNEQFF.

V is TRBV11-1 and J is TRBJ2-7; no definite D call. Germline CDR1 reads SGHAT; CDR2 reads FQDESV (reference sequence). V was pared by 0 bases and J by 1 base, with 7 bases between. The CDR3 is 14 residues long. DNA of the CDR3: TGTGCCAGCAGCTTAGCACCGGGTTCCTACGAGCAGTACTTC. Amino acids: CASSLAPGSYEQYF.

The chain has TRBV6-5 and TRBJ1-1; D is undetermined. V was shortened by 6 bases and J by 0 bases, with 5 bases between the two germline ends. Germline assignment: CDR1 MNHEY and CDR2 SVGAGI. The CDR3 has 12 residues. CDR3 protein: CASRQLNTEAFF. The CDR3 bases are TGTGCCAGCAGACAGCTGAACACTGAAGCTTTCTTT.

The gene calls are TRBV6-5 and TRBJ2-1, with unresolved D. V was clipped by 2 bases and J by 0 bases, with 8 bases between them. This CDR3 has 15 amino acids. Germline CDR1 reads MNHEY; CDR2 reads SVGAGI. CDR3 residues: CASSYTPFSYNEQFF. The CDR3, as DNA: TGTGCCAGCAGTTACACACCTTTCTCCTACAATGAGCAGTTCTTC.

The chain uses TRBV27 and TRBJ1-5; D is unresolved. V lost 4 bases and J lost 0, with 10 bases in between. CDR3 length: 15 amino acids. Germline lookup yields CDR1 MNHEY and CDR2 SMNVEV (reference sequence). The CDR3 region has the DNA TGTGCCAGCAGTTCTCAGCCATATAGCAATCAGCCCCAGCATTTT. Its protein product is CASSSQPYSNQPQHF.

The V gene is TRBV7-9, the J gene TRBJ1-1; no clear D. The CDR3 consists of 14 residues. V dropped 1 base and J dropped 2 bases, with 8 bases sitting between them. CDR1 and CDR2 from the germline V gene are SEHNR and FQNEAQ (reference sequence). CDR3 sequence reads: CASSLEAANTEAFF. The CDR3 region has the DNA TGTGCCAGCAGCTTAGAAGCAGCTAACACTGAAGCTTTCTTT.

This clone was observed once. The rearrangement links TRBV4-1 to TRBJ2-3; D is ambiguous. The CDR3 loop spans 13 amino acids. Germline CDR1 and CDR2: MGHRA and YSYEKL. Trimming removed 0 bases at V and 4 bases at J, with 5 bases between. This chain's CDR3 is CASSQEPADTQYF. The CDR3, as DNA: TGCGCCAGCAGCCAAGAGCCCGCAGATACGCAGTATTTT.

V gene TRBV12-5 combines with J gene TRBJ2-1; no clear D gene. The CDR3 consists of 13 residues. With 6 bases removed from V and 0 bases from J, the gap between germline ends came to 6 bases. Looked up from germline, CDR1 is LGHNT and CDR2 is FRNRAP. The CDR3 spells CASGLSSYNEQFF. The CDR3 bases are TGTGCTAGTGGCCTGAGCTCCTACAATGAGCAGTTCTTC. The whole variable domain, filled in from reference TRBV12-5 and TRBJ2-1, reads DARVTQTPRHKVTEMGQEVTMRCQPILGHNTVFWYRQTMMQGLELLAYFRNRAPLDDSGMPKDRFSAEMPDATLATLKIQPSEPRDSAVYFCASGLSSYNEQFFGPGTRLTVL.

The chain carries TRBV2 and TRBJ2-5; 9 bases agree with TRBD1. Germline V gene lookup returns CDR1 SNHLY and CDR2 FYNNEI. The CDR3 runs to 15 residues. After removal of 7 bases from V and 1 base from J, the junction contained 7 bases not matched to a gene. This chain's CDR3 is CASNSGQGGQETQYF. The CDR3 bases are TGTGCCAGCAACTCGGGACAGGGCGGCCAAGAGACCCAGTACTTC.

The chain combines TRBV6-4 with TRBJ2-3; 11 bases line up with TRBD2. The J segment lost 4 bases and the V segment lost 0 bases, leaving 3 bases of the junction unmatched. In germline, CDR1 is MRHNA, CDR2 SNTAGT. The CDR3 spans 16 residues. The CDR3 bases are TGTGCCAGCAGTGACTCTCTAGCGGGGGGCCCAGATACGCAGTATTTT. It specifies CASSDSLAGGPDTQYF.

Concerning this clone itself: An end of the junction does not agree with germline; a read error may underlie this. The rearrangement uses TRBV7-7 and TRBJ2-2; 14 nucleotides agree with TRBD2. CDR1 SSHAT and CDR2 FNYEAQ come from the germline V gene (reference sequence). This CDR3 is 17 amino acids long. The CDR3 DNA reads TGTGCTAGCAGCTCGGGACTAGCGGGAGCAAACACCGGGGAGCTGTTTTTT. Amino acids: CASSSGLAGANTGELFF.

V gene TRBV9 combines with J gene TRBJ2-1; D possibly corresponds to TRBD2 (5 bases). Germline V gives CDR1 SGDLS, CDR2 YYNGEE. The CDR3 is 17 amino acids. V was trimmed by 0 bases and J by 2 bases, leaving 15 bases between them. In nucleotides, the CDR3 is TGTGCCAGCAGCGTAGCTGATGTAGGGAGCGCCTACAATGAGCAGTTCTTC. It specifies CASSVADVGSAYNEQFF.

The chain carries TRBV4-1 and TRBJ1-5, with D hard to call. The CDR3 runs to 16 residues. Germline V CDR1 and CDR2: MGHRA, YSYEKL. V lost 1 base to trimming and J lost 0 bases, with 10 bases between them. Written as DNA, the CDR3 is TGCGCCAGCAGCCAAGTCAGTACCTATAGCAATCAGCCCCAGCATTTT. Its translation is CASSQVSTYSNQPQHF.

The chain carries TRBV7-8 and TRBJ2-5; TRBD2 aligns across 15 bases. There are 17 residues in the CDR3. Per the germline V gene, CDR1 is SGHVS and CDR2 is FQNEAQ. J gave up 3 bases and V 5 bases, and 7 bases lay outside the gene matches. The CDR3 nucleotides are TGTGCCAGCAGCCCCGAGGGACTAGCGGGAGGAAAAGAGACCCAGTACTTC. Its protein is CASSPEGLAGGKETQYF.

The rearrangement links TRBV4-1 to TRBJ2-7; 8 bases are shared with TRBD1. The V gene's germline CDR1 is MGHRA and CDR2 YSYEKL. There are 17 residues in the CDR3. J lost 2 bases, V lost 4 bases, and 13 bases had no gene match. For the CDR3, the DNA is TGCGCCAGCAGCCCTACCCCGGGACAGGTTTCCACCTACGAGCAGTACTTC. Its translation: CASSPTPGQVSTYEQYF.

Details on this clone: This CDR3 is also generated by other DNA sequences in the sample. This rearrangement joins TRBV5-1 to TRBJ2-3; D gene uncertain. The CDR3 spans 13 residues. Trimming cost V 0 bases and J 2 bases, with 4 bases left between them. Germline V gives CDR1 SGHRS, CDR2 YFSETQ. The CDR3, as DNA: TGCGCCAGCAGCTTGGAGGACACAGATACGCAGTATTTT. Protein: CASSLEDTDTQYF. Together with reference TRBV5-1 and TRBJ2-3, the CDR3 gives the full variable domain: KAGVTQTPRYLIKTRGQQVTLSCSPISGHRSVSWYQQTPGQGLQFLFEYFSETQRNKGNFPGRFSGRQFSNSRSEMNVSTLELGDSALYLCASSLEDTDTQYFGPGTRLTVL.

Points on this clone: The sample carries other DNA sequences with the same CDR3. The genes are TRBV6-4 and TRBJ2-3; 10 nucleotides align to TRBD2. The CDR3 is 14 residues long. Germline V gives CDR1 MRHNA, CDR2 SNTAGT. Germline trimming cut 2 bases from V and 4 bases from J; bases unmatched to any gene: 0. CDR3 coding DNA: TGTGCCAGCAGTGACAGCGGGGGGGCAGATACGCAGTATTTT. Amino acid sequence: CASSDSGGADTQYF.

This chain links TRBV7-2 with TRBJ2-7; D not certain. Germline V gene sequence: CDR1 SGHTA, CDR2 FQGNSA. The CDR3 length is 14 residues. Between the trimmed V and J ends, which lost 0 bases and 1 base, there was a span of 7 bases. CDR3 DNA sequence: TGTGCCAGCAGCTTAGCGGGTTCTTCCTACGAGCAGTACTTC. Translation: CASSLAGSSYEQYF.

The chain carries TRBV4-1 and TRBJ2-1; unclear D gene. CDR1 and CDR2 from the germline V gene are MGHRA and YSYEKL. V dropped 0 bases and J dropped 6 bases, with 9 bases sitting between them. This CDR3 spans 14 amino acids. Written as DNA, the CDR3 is TGCGCCAGCAGCCAAGAGCACTTCGGCAATGAGCAGTTCTTC. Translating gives CASSQEHFGNEQFF.

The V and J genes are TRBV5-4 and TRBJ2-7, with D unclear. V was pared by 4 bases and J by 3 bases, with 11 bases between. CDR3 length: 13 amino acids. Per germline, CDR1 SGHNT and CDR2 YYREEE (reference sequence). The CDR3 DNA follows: TGTGCCAGCAGCCTTTACGCAGGCTACGAGCAGTACTTC. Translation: CASSLYAGYEQYF.

The CDR3 spells CASSQDTSTDTQYF. Written as DNA, the CDR3 is TGCGCCAGCAGCCAAGACACTAGCACAGATACGCAGTATTTT. The chain recombines TRBV4-1 with TRBJ2-3; D remains unclear. The CDR3 is 14 amino acids. Deletions cut 0 bases from V and 0 bases from J, with 4 bases between. Germline values: CDR1 MGHRA, CDR2 YSYEKL.

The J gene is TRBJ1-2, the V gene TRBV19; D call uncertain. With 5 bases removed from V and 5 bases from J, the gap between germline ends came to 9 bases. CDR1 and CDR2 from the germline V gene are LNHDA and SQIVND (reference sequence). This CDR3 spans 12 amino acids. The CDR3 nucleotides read TGTGCCAGTAGTTCGACGGTTTATGGCTACACCTTC. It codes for CASSSTVYGYTF.

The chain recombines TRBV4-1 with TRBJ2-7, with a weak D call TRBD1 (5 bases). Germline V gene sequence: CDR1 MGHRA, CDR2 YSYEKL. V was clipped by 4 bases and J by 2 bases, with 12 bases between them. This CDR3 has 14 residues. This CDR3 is CASSPGYGAYEQYF. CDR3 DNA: TGCGCCAGCAGCCCAGGGTACGGAGCCTACGAGCAGTACTTC.

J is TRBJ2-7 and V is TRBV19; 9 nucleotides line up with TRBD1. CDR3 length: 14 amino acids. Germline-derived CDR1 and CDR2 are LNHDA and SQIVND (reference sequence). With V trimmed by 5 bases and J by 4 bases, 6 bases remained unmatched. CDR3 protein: CASSSGTGPYEQYF. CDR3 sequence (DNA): TGTGCCAGTAGTTCGGGGACAGGGCCTTACGAGCAGTACTTC.

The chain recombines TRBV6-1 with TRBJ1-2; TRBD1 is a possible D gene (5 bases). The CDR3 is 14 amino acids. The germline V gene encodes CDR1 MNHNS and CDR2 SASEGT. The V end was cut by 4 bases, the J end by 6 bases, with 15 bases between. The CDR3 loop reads CASSALGGGHGYTF. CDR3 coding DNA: TGTGCCAGCAGTGCCTTGGGGGGAGGACATGGCTACACCTTC.

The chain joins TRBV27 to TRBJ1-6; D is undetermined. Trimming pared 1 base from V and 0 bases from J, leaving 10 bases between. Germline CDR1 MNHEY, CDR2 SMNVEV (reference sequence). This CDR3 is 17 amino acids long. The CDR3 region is CASSLLFRSSYNSPLHF. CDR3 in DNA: TGTGCCAGCAGTTTATTGTTCCGCAGCTCCTATAATTCACCCCTCCACTTT.

CDR3 nucleotides: TGTGCCAGCAGCGTAGGTGTCGGTTACTTGAACACTGAAGCTTTCTTT. Its protein is CASSVGVGYLNTEAFF. The V call is TRBV9, the J call TRBJ1-1; D ambiguous. The CDR3 is 16 residues long. V was cut by 0 bases and J by 0 bases, with 12 bases left in between. CDR1 is SGDLS, CDR2 YYNGEE, per germline.